The entry below gives a single TCR beta chain sequence along with its context. Germline CDR1 reads SGHVS; CDR2 reads FQNEAQ. The V and J ends lost 0 bases and 5 bases respectively, with 8 bases between them. The length of the CDR3 is 13 residues. Data came from immunoSEQ multiplex PCR; TCRdb stores just in-frame clones and leaves some out. The sample includes 40,000 to 55,000 clones, 93% seen only once; the top ten take around 10%. This chain uses TRBV7-8 with TRBJ2-7; TRBD1 might be the D (6 bases). The receptor's source is a man between 35 and 55 years old with rheumatoid arthritis. Material for sequencing was PBMCs. CDR3 coding DNA: TGTGCCAGCAGCTTAGCGGCAGGGGACGAGCAGTACTTC. Translating it yields CASSLAAGDEQYF.